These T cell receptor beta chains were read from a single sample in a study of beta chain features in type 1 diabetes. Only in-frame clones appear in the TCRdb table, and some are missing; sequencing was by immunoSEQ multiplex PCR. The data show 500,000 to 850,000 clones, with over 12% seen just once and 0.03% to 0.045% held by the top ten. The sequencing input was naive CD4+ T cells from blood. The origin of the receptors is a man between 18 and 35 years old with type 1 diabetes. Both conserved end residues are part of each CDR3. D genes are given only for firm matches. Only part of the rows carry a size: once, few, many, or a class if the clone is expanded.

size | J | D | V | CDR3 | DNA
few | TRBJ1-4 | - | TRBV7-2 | CATSRAPNEKLFF | TGTGCCACCTCAAGGGCTCCTAATGAAAAACTGTTTTTT
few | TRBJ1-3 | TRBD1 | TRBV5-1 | CASSSAGTGSGNTIYF | TGCGCCAGCAGCTCGGCTGGGACAGGGAGTGGAAACACCATATATTTT
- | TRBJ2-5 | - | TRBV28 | CASKETGTRGETQYF | TGTGCCAGCAAGGAAACAGGGACGCGGGGAGAGACCCAGTACTTC
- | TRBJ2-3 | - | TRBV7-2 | CASSLEGGHGDTQYF | TGTGCCAGCAGCTTAGAGGGGGGGCATGGAGATACGCAGTATTTT
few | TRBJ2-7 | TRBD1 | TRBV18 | CASTRDRESYEQYF | TGTGCCAGTACTCGGGACAGGGAGTCCTACGAGCAGTACTTC
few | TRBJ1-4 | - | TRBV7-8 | CASSLALLATNEKLFF | TGTGCCAGCAGCTTAGCGCTACTTGCAACTAATGAAAAACTGTTTTTT
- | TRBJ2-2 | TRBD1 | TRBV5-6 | CASSSGQGDHTGELFF | TGTGCCAGCAGCTCGGGACAGGGCGATCACACCGGGGAGCTGTTTTTT
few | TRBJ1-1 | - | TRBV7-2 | CASSLVSSTEAFF | TGTGCCAGCAGCTTAGTCTCGTCGACTGAAGCTTTCTTT
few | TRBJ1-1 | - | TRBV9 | CASSPREGTYTEAFF | TGTGCCAGCAGCCCCAGGGAGGGGACTTACACTGAAGCTTTCTTT
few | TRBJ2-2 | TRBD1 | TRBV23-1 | CASSGQGCTGELFF | TGCGCCAGCAGCGGACAGGGGTGCACCGGGGAGCTGTTTTTT